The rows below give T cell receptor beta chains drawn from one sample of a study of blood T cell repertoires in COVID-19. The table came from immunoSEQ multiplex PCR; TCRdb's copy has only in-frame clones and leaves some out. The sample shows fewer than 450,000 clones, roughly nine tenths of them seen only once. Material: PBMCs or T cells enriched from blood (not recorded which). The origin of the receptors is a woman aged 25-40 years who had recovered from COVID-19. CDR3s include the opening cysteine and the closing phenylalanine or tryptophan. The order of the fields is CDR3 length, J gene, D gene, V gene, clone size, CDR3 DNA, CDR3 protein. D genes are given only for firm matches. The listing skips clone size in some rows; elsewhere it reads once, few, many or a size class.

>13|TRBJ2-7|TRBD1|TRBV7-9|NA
TGTGCCAGCAGGTGGACAGGGGGCGACGAGCAGTACTTC
CASRWTGGDEQYF
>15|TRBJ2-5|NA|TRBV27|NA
TGTGCCAGCAGCTTCGTAGTAGCAGGGATTGAGACCCAGTACTTC
CASSFVVAGIETQYF
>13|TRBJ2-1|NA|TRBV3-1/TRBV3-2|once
TGTGCCAGCAGCCAAGAACCCGGTAATGAGCAGTTCTTC
CASSQEPGNEQFF
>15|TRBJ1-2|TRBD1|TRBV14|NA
TGTGCCAGCAGCCCCAGGGACAGGGGAGGATATGGCTACACCTTC
CASSPRDRGGYGYTF
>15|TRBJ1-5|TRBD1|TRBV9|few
TGTGCCAGCAGCCCGAGGGGGCCAGGGTATCAGCCCCAGCATTTT
CASSPRGPGYQPQHF
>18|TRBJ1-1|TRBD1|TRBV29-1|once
TGCAGCGTTCTGGGTACCCCGGGACAGGGCATCATGAACACTGAAGCTTTCTTT
CSVLGTPGQGIMNTEAFF
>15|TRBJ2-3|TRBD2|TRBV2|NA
TGTGCCAGCAGAGGACTAGCGGGGATCACAGATACGCAGTATTTT
CASRGLAGITDTQYF
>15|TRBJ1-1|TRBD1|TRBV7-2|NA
TGTGCCAGCAGCCCGGGGACAGCTAAGAACACTGAAGCTTTCTTT
CASSPGTAKNTEAFF
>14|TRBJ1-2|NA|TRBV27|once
TGTGCCAGCAGTTTATCGGTGCAGGGGAATGGCTACACCTTC
CASSLSVQGNGYTF
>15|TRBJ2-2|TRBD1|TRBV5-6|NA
TGTGCCAGCAGCGAGGGGACAGGGAGAACCGGGGAGCTGTTTTTT
CASSEGTGRTGELFF
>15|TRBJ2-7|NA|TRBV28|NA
TGTGCCAGCAGTAGCACAGGGTTACACGGCTACGAGCAGTACTTC
CASSSTGLHGYEQYF
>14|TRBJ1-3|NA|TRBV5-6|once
TGTGCCAGCAGCTTCGCGGGCTCTGGAAACACCATATATTTT
CASSFAGSGNTIYF
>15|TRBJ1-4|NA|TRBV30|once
TGTGCCTGGAGTCGAACAGTTACAACTAATGAAAAACTGTTTTTT
CAWSRTVTTNEKLFF
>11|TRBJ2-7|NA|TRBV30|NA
TGTGCCTGGAGTGTTTTAGAGGAGCAGTACTTC
CAWSVLEEQYF
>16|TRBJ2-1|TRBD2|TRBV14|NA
TGTGCCAGCAGCCAAGATCGGCTAGCGGGGGGGGATGAGCAGTTCTTC
CASSQDRLAGGDEQFF
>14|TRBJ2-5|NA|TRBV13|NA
TGTGCCAGCAGCTTAGGAGACTTCCAAGAGACCCAGTACTTC
CASSLGDFQETQYF
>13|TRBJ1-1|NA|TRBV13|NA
TGTGCCAGCAGCCAAGGACTGCTCCGTGAAGCTTTCTTT
CASSQGLLREAFF
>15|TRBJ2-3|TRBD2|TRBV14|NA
TGTGCCAGCAGCCCGGGACTAGGGGACTCCCGTACGCAGTATTTT
CASSPGLGDSRTQYF
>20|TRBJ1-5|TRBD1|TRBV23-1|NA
TGCGCCAGCAGTCAAGGTTATTGGACAGGCCCCATTGCCCAGGATCAGCCCCAGCATTTT
CASSQGYWTGPIAQDQPQHF
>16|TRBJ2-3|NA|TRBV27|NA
TGTGCCAGCGGATCCGGGACCCCTATTATCGGGGGTACGCAGTATTTT
CASGSGTPIIGGTQYF
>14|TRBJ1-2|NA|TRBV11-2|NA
TGTGCCAGCAGCTCGGGGTCCACCTTCTATGGCTACACCTTC
CASSSGSTFYGYTF
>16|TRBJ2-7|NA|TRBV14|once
TGTGCCAGCAGCCCCGTTATAAGGGCAGGGTCCCACGAGCAGTACTTC
CASSPVIRAGSHEQYF
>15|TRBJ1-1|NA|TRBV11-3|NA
TGTGCCAGCAGCTTAGTTGAAAAGGGGGACACTGAAGCTTTCTTT
CASSLVEKGDTEAFF
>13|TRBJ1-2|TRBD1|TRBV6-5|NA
TGTGCCAGCAGGGGACAGGGGGCTAGTGGCTACACCTTC
CASRGQGASGYTF
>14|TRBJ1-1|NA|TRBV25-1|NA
TGTGCCAGCAGCGGACTCAGGGGGAACACTGAAGCTTTCTTT
CASSGLRGNTEAFF
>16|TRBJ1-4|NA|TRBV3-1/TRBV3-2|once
TGTGCCAGCAGCCAAAGGGTTCGGGGACTGGGGGAAAAACTGTTTTTT
CASSQRVRGLGEKLFF
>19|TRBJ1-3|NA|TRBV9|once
TGTGCCAGCAGCGTAGAGATTATCTCTCAGGGAATCTCTGGAAACACCATATATTTT
CASSVEIISQGISGNTIYF
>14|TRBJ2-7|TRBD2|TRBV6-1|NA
TGTGCCAGCAGTGAAGGGCGGGGGAGCGGCGAGCAGTACTTC
CASSEGRGSGEQYF
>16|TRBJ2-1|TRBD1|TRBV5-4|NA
TGTGCCAGCAGTCTCCTAGACAGGGTTCCCTACAATGAGCAGTTCTTC
CASSLLDRVPYNEQFF